These 13 T cell receptor beta chains came from one sample sequenced in a study of T cells in Graves' hyperthyroidism and ophthalmopathy. Authors of the study amplified TCR beta CDR3 regions from RNA transcripts. The HTBI primer set served for first-round RT-PCR of the TCR CDR3. TCRdb reprocessed the multiplex PCR reads via MiXCR and lists one record per CDR3 protein. The sample lists hundreds of thousands of distinct CDR3 sequences, 45% occurring once. The sample comprised peripheral blood or thyroid tissue (not recorded which). All receptors derive from an adult man with Graves' disease, either hyperthyroidism or ophthalmopathy (not recorded which).

The rearrangement joins TRBV29-1 to TRBJ1-4; D not certain. V lost 4 bases and J lost 4, with 10 bases in between. The CDR3 is 13 residues long. Per germline, CDR1 SQVTM and CDR2 ANQGSEA. The CDR3 region is CSVVKAHNEKLFF. The CDR3 region has the DNA TGCAGCGTTGTTAAGGCTCATAATGAAAAACTGTTTTTT.

The chain couples TRBV5-1 to TRBJ1-3; D remains unclear. The germline CDR1 and CDR2 sequences are SGHRS and YFSETQ. CDR3 length equals 15 residues. Trimming stripped 9 bases from V and 0 bases from J, with 16 bases between. In DNA form, the CDR3 reads TGCGCCAACGCCCCTACCCGGCTCTCTGGAAACACCATATATTTT. It yields the protein CANAPTRLSGNTIYF. Combining the CDR3 with reference TRBV5-1 and TRBJ1-3 gives the whole variable domain KAGVTQTPRYLIKTRGQQVTLSCSPISGHRSVSWYQQTPGQGLQFLFEYFSETQRNKGNFPGRFSGRQFSNSRSEMNVSTLELGDSALYLCANAPTRLSGNTIYFGEGSWLTVV.

This chain links TRBV6-1 with TRBJ2-7, with 7 bases that match TRBD2. The CDR3 has 14 residues. CDR1 MNHNS and CDR2 SASEGT come from the germline V gene. V lost 5 bases, J lost 5 bases, and 9 bases stayed unmatched. This chain's CDR3 is CASSYYGRKNEQYF. The DNA for the CDR3 is TGTGCCAGCAGTTACTACGGGAGGAAGAACGAGCAGTACTTC.

The V and J genes are TRBV2 and TRBJ1-5; the D gene is possibly TRBD1 (5 bases). CDR1 is SNHLY, CDR2 FYNNEI, per germline. This CDR3 contains 17 residues. The V end was cut by 1 base, the J end by 0 bases, with 13 bases between. This CDR3 is CASSEVGTGDSNQPQHF. CDR3 nucleotides: TGTGCCAGCAGTGAAGTCGGGACTGGGGATAGCAATCAGCCCCAGCATTTT.

V usage is TRBV5-8 and J usage is TRBJ1-4, with D maybe TRBD1 (5 bases). Per germline, CDR1 SGHTS and CDR2 YDEGEE. CDR3 length equals 16 residues. The ends were cut back, 4 bases at V and 7 bases at J, with 20 bases in the middle. The DNA of the CDR3 is TGTGCCAGCAGCCGGGCGGTCGCAGGGATGGGTGAAAAACTGTTTTTT. Its protein is CASSRAVAGMGEKLFF.

Only a few counts were recorded for this clonotype. V usage is TRBV7-2 and J usage is TRBJ2-5, with D possibly TRBD2 on 6 matching bases. The germline V and J ends were trimmed by 6 bases and 5 bases, with 19 bases remaining between them. Germline V gene lookup returns CDR1 SGHTA and CDR2 FQGNSA. CDR3 size: 15 residues. The CDR3 region has the DNA TGTGCCAGCAGTTTGGCCGAGACTAGTGGGGAGACCCAGTACTTC. Amino acid sequence: CASSLAETSGETQYF. Full variable domain (outside the CDR3, taken from reference TRBV7-2 and TRBJ2-5): GAGVSQSPSNKVTEKGKDVELRCDPISGHTALYWYRQSLGQGLEFLIYFQGNSAPDKSGLPSDRFSAERTGGSVSTLTIQRTQQEDSAVYLCASSLAETSGETQYFGPGTRLLVL.

This clonotype was detected ten times or more. The chain recombines TRBV15 with TRBJ1-4; D unclear. Trimming shortened V by 3 bases and J by 8 bases, and 10 bases separated the two germline ends. Germline V gene data show CDR1 as LNHNV and CDR2 as YYDKDF (reference sequence). This CDR3 comprises 13 residues. The CDR3 loop reads CATSSGTEEKLFF. CDR3 DNA sequence: TGTGCCACCAGCAGTGGAACAGAAGAAAAACTGTTTTTT.

The chain couples TRBV25-1 to TRBJ1-2; 9 nucleotides line up with TRBD1. J gave up 2 bases and V 11 bases, and 9 bases lay outside the gene matches. Germline V lookup: CDR1 MGHDK, CDR2 SYGVNS. This CDR3 spans 14 amino acids. The CDR3 coding sequence is TGTGCCTGGAGTAGGGGACAGGGCAACTATGGCTACACCTTC. It codes for CAWSRGQGNYGYTF.

This clonotype was seen at least ten times. The chain employs TRBV2 and TRBJ1-3; D is unclear. Germline V gene data show CDR1 as SNHLY and CDR2 as FYNNEI. V was clipped by 9 bases and J by 0 bases, with 6 bases between them. This CDR3 region has 12 residues. CDR3 DNA: TGTGCCAGGGAAGACTCTGGAAACACCATATATTTT. Translation: CAREDSGNTIYF.

The chain has TRBV7-8 and TRBJ1-2, with D perhaps matching TRBD1 (5 bases). Germline CDR1 and CDR2: SGHVS and FQNEAQ. V gave up 8 bases and J gave up 3 bases, with 19 bases separating them. CDR3 length: 15 residues. The CDR3 here is CASASRGTPDYGYTF. Here the CDR3 DNA reads TGTGCCAGCGCTAGCCGCGGGACGCCAGACTATGGCTACACCTTC.

The rearrangement uses TRBV2 and TRBJ1-1; possible D gene TRBD1, 5 bases. V dropped 8 bases and J dropped 11 bases, with 15 bases sitting between them. CDR1 is SNHLY, CDR2 FYNNEI, per germline. The CDR3 contains 11 residues. CDR3 DNA: TGTGCCAGCGGGCGGTTAGGGGAGGCTTTCTTT. Its protein product is CASGRLGEAFF.

On this clonotype itself: A much larger clone sits a single nucleotide away, making a read error possible. The CDR3 region has the DNA TGTGCCATCAGTGATTCAGATAGCAATCAGCCCCAGCATTTT. Amino acid sequence: CAISDSDSNQPQHF. The chain joins TRBV10-3 to TRBJ1-5; D unresolved. Germline V lookup: CDR1 ENHRY, CDR2 SYGVKD. The CDR3 runs 14 residues. Trimming left V 3 bases short and J 0 bases short, with 6 bases between.

The chain uses TRBV10-3 and TRBJ1-2; 7 positions match TRBD1. The V gene end was trimmed by 6 bases and the J gene end by 6 bases; junction bases not matched to a gene: 13. This CDR3 has 15 amino acids. Germline V CDR1 and CDR2: ENHRY, SYGVKD. Here the CDR3 reads CAISRRQGAGDGYTF. CDR3 coding DNA: TGTGCCATCAGCCGTCGACAGGGAGCAGGGGATGGCTACACCTTC.